This entry lists 5 T cell receptor beta chains sequenced from one sample in a study of tumor and adjacent non-tumor tissue in lung cancer. The library came from three nested PCR rounds adapted from ARM-PCR protocols. TCRdb independently ran MiXCR on the multiplex PCR reads; one entry per CDR3 protein. The sample holds tens of thousands of distinct CDR3 sequences, approximately 68% seen once. The template was RNA from unsorted bulk tissue. The normal lung tissue was taken more than 3 cm from the tumor edge. The sequencing sample was made of distant non-tumor lung tissue. The receptor set was obtained from a woman between 45 and 60 years old with non-small cell lung cancer.

A remark on this clonotype: Since a much larger clone is just one base distant, this may be a read error. The CDR3 DNA reads as TGCAGTTCTAGAGATCCGTGGGACGGTTACAATGAGCAGTTCTTC. This encodes CSSRDPWDGYNEQFF. The chain joins TRBV20-1 to TRBJ2-1; D possibly matches TRBD1 or TRBD2 (5 bases each). CDR1 and CDR2 (germline): DFQATT, SNEGSKA (reference sequence). This CDR3 is 15 amino acids long.

This chain links TRBV6-2 or TRBV6-3 with TRBJ1-1, with TRBD1 matching 8 bases. This CDR3 has 15 amino acids. Germline-derived CDR1 and CDR2 are MNHEY and SVGEGT. Trimming at V came to 7 bases and at J to 3 bases, leaving 10 bases not matched to a gene. The CDR3 loop reads CASISDRGGYTEAFF. The CDR3 DNA reads as TGTGCCAGCATTAGTGACAGGGGTGGGTACACTGAAGCTTTCTTT.

About this clonotype itself: With a much larger clone just one base away, this may be a read error. J is TRBJ2-5 and V is TRBV7-8, with D possibly TRBD2 on 6 matching bases. V was shortened by 0 bases and J by 1 base, with 18 bases between the two germline ends. CDR1 is SGHVS, CDR2 FQNEAQ, per germline. The CDR3 length is 18 residues. The DNA for the CDR3 is TGTGCCAGCAGCTTAGCTCTAGTGGGAGAGCGGGTCCAAGAGACCCAGTACTTC. Amino acids: CASSLALVGERVQETQYF.

For this clonotype: A much more abundant neighbour one base away suggests this may be a read error. The rearrangement links TRBV4-1 to TRBJ1-1; D is perhaps TRBD1 (5 bases). The germline V gene has CDR1 MGHRA and CDR2 YSYEKL. The CDR3 is made up of 15 amino acids. The CDR3 region is CAISHPGRTNTEAFF. The CDR3, as DNA: TGCGCCATCAGCCATCCGGGACGTACGAACACTGAAGCTTTCTTT.

As concerns this clonotype: Given a much more abundant clone one base away, this may be a read error. This chain links TRBV6-5 with TRBJ2-7, with D perhaps TRBD1 or TRBD2 (5 bases each). CDR3 length: 15 amino acids. Germline V gene data show CDR1 as MNHEY and CDR2 as SVGAGI. CDR3 sequence (DNA): TGTGCCAGCAGATACTCGTTTGAGGGACCCTACGAGCAGTACTTC. This gives the protein CASRYSFEGPYEQYF.